The entry below describes one TCR beta chain. The data were obtained in a study of T-cell reconstitution after alpha-beta-depleted transplantation in children. Germline V lookup: CDR1 SGDLS, CDR2 YYNGEE. The CDR3 has 13 residues. Between the trimmed V and J ends, which lost 3 bases and 9 bases, there was a span of 15 bases. Preparation of the TCRbeta library was carried out with unique molecular identifiers. TCRdb reanalysed the PCR reads using MiXCR and keeps one entry per CDR3 protein. Altogether nearly 550,000 distinct CDR3 sequences are present, 18% being singletons, with the ten largest covering 3.3%.

The source is a human donor who donated a stem cell graft to a child with acute lymphoblastic leukemia. The V call is TRBV9, the J call TRBJ1-1, with D uncertain. This specimen was PBMCs from the stem cell graft donor, taken from the stem cell graft. The CDR3 here is CASSETSGSKAFF. CDR3 DNA sequence: TGTGCCAGCAGCGAGACTAGCGGGAGCAAAGCTTTCTTT.